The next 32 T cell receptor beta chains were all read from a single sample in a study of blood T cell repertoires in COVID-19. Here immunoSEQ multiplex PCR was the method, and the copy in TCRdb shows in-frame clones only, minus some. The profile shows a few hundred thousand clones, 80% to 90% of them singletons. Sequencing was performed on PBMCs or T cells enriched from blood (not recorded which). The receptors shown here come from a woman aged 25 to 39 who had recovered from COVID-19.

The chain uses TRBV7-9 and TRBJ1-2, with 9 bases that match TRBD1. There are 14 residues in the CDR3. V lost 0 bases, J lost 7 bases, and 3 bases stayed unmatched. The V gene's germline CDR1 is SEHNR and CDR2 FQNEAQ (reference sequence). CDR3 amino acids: CASSLAGTGSGYTF. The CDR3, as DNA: TGTGCCAGCAGCTTAGCCGGGACAGGGAGTGGCTACACCTTC.

The CDR3 sequence: CASSLAGGLGETQYF. CDR3 nucleotides: TGTGCCAGCAGCTTAGCGGGAGGGTTGGGGGAGACCCAGTACTTC. The chain is built from TRBV7-6 and TRBJ2-5, with 7 positions matching TRBD2. Looked up from germline, CDR1 is SGHVS and CDR2 is FNYEAQ. V lost 0 bases and J lost 5; bases outside the gene matches: 6. The CDR3 contains 15 residues. The full variable domain, rest sourced from reference TRBV7-6 and TRBJ2-5, is GAGVSQSPRYKVTKRGQDVALRCDPISGHVSLYWYRQALGQGPEFLTYFNYEAQQDKSGLPNDRFSAERPEGSISTLTIQRTEQRDSAMYRCASSLAGGLGETQYFGPGTRLLVL.

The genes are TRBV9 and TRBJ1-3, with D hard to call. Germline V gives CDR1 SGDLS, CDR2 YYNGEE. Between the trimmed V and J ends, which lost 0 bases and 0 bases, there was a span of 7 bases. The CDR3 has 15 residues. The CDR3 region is CASSVGGSSGNTIYF. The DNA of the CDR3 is TGTGCCAGCAGCGTAGGCGGCAGCTCTGGAAACACCATATATTTT.

The CDR3 bases are TGCGCCAGCAGCAGCCGGGACAAGTATGAACTGTTTTTT. Residues: CASSSRDKYELFF. The chain carries TRBV4-1 and TRBJ1-4, with a weak D call TRBD1 (6 bases). CDR1 and CDR2 (germline): MGHRA, YSYEKL. The CDR3 sequence is 13 residues long. Trimming stripped 5 bases from V and 12 bases from J, with 16 bases between.

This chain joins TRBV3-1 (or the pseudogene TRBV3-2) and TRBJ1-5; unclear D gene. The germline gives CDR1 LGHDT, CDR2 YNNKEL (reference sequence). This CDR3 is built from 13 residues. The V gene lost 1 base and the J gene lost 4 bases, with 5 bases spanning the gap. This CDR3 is CASSQGRNQPQHF. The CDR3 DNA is TGTGCCAGCAGCCAAGGCCGGAATCAGCCCCAGCATTTT.

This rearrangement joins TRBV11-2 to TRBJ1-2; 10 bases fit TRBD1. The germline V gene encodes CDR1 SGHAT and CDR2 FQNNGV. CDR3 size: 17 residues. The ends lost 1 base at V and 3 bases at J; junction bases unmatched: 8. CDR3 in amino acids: CASSLGWDRGSHYGYTF. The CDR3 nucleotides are TGTGCCAGCAGCTTAGGGTGGGACAGGGGCTCACACTATGGCTACACCTTC.

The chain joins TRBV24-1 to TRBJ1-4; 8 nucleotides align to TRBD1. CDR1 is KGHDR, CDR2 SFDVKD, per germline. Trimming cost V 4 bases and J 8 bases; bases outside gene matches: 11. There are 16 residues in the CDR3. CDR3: CATSEGRTGFNEKLFF. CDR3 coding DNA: TGTGCCACCAGTGAGGGCCGGACAGGGTTTAACGAAAAACTGTTTTTT.

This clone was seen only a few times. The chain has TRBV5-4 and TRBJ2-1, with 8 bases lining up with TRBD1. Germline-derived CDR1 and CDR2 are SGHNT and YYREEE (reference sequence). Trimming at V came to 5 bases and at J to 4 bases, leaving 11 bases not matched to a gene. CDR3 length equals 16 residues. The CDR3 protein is CASRGPGTGGYNEQFF. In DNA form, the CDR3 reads TGTGCCAGCAGGGGCCCGGGGACAGGAGGGTACAATGAGCAGTTCTTC.

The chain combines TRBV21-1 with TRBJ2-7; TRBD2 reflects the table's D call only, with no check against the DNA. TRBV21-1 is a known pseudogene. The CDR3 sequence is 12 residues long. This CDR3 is CASRRLGYEQYF. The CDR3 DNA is TGTGCCAGCAGGAGACTAGGCTACGAGCAGTACTTC.

DNA for the CDR3: TGTGCCAGCAGCGAAGTTGGGGGCAGGGCGAACGATGAAAAACTGTTTTTT. This translates into CASSEVGGRANDEKLFF. The chain joins TRBV11-2 to TRBJ1-4; tentative D call: TRBD1 (6 bases). This CDR3 has 17 residues. Trimming left V 5 bases short and J 6 bases short, with 22 bases between. Germline assignment: CDR1 SGHAT and CDR2 FQNNGV.

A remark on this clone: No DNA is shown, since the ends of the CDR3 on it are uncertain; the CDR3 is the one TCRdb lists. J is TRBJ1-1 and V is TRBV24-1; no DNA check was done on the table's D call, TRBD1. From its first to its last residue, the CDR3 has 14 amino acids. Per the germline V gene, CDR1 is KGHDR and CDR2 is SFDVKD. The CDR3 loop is CATSDQSVGLGTFF.

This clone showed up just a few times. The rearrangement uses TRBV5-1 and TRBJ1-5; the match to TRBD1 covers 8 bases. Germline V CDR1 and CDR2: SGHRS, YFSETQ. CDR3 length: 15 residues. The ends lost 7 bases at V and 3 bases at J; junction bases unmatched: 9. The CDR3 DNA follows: TGCGCCAGCTTTTCAGGGGGCCCGGACAATCAGCCCCAGCATTTT. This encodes CASFSGGPDNQPQHF.

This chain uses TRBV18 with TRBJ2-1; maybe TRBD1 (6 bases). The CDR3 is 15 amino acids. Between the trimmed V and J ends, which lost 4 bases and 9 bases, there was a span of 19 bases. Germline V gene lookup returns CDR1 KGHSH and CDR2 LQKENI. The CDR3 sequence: CASSQNFGTHSEQFF. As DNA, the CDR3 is TGTGCCAGCTCACAGAATTTCGGGACACACTCTGAGCAGTTCTTC.

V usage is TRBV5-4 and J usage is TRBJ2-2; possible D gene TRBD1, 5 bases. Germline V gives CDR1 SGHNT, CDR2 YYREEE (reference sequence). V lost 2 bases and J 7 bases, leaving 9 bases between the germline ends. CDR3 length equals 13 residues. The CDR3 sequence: CASSFDSDGELFF. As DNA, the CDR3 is TGTGCCAGCAGCTTCGACAGTGACGGGGAGCTGTTTTTT.

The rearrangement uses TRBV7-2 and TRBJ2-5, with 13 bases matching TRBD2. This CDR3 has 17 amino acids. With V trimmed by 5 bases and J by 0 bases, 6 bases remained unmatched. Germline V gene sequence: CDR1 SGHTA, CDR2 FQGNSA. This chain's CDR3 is CASSPELAGGYQETQYF. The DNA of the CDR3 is TGTGCCAGCAGCCCAGAACTAGCGGGGGGGTACCAAGAGACCCAGTACTTC. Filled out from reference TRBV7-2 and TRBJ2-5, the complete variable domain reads GAGVSQSPSNKVTEKGKDVELRCDPISGHTALYWYRQSLGQGLEFLIYFQGNSAPDKSGLPSDRFSAERTGGSVSTLTIQRTQQEDSAVYLCASSPELAGGYQETQYFGPGTRLLVL.

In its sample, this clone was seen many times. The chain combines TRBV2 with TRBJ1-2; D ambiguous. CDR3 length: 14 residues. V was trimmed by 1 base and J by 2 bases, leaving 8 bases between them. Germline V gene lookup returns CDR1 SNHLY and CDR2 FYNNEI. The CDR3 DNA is TGTGCCAGCAGTGAAGGGCGGGGAAACTATGGCTACACCTTC. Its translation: CASSEGRGNYGYTF.

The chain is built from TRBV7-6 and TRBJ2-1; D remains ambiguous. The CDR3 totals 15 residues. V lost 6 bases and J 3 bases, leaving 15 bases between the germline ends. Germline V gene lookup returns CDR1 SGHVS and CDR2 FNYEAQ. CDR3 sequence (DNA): TGTGCCAGCAGGCGGTCCCCCGTGGGCTACAATGAGCAGTTCTTC. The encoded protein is CASRRSPVGYNEQFF.

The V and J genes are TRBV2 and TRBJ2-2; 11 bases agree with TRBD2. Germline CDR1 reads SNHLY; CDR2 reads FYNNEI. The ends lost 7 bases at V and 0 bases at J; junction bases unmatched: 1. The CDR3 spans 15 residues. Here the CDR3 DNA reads TGTGCCAGCAAACTAGCGGGAGCGAACACCGGGGAGCTGTTTTTT. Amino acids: CASKLAGANTGELFF.

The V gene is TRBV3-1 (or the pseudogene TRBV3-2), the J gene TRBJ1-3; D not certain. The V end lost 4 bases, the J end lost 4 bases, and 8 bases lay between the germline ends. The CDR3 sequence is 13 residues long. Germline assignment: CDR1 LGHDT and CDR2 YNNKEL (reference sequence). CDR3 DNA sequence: TGTGCCAGCAGCCCCCTAAAAGGAAACACCATATATTTT. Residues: CASSPLKGNTIYF.

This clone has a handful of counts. The CDR3 sequence is CASSKYSESSGNTIYF. The DNA for the CDR3 is TGTGCCAGTAGTAAATATTCGGAGAGCTCTGGAAACACCATATATTTT. The rearrangement joins TRBV19 to TRBJ1-3; D remains ambiguous. The CDR3 extends over 16 amino acids. V shed 4 bases and J shed 0 bases, with 13 bases lying between them. Germline CDR1 reads LNHDA; CDR2 reads SQIVND (reference sequence).

The CDR3 DNA reads as TGTGCCAGCAGCTTGACTAGCGGGAGCAATGAGCAGTTCTTC. This translates into CASSLTSGSNEQFF. The J gene is TRBJ2-1, the V gene TRBV5-4; TRBD2 agrees at 11 bases. The CDR3 consists of 14 residues. Germline-derived CDR1 and CDR2 are SGHNT and YYREEE (reference sequence). The V segment lost 1 base and the J segment 6 bases; nucleotides outside the gene matches: 0.

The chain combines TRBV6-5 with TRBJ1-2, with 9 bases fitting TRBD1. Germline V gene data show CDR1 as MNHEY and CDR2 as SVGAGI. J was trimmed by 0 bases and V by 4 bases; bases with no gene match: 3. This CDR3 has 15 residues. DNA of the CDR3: TGTGCCAGCAGTTTGACAGGGGGAACTAACTATGGCTACACCTTC. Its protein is CASSLTGGTNYGYTF.

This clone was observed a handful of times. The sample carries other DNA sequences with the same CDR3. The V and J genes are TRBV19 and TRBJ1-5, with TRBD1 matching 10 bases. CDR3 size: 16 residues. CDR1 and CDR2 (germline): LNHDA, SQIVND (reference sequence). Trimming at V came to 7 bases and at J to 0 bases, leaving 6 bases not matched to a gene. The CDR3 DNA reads TGTGCCAGTACCCGGGGACAGGGGAATAGCAATCAGCCCCAGCATTTT. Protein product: CASTRGQGNSNQPQHF. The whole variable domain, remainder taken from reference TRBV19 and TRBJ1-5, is DGGITQSPKYLFRKEGQNVTLSCEQNLNHDAMYWYRQDPGQGLRLIYYSQIVNDFQKGDIAEGYSVSREKKESFPLTVTSAQKNPTAFYLCASTRGQGNSNQPQHFGDGTRLSIL.

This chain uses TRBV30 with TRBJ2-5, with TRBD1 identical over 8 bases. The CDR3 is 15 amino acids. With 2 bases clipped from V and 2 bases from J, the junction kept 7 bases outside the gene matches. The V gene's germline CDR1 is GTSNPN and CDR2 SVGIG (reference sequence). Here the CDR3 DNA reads TGTGCCTGGAGTTCCGGGACAGGACAACAAGAGACCCAGTACTTC. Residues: CAWSSGTGQQETQYF.

This chain's CDR3 is CASSLAGGRAIDTQYF. The CDR3 DNA sequence: TGTGCCAGCAGCTTAGCTGGCGGGAGGGCCATAGATACGCAGTATTTT. The chain carries TRBV7-9 and TRBJ2-3, with 9 bases that match TRBD2. Germline values: CDR1 SEHNR, CDR2 FQNEAQ (reference sequence). Germline trimming cut 0 bases from V and 5 bases from J; bases unmatched to any gene: 6. This CDR3 is 16 amino acids long.

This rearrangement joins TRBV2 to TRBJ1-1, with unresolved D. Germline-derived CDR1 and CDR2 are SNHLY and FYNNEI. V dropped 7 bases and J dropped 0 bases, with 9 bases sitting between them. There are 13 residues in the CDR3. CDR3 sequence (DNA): TGTGCCAGCATGACTGAGGTGAACACTGAAGCTTTCTTT. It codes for CASMTEVNTEAFF.

The CDR3 here is CASSLSTSIWTGELFF. The CDR3 bases are TGTGCCAGCAGCTTAAGCACTAGCATATGGACCGGGGAGCTGTTTTTT. This chain connects TRBV7-8 to TRBJ2-2; TRBD2 might be the D (6 bases). Germline V gives CDR1 SGHVS, CDR2 FQNEAQ. V lost 2 bases to trimming and J lost 5 bases, with 15 bases between them. The CDR3 has 16 amino acids.

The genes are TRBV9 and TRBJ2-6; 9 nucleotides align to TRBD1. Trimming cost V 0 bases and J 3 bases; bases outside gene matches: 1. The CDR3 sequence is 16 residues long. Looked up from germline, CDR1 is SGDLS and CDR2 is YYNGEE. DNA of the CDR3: TGTGCCAGCAGCGTAGGGACAGGGGATGGGGCCAACGTCCTGACTTTC. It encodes CASSVGTGDGANVLTF.

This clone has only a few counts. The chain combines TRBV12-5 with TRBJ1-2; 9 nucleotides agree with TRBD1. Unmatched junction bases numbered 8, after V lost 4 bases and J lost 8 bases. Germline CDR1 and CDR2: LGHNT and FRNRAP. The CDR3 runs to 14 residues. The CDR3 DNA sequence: TGTGCTAGTGGTTCAGGGACAGGGTTAGGAGGCTACACCTTC. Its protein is CASGSGTGLGGYTF. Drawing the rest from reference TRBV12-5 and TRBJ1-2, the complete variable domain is DARVTQTPRHKVTEMGQEVTMRCQPILGHNTVFWYRQTMMQGLELLAYFRNRAPLDDSGMPKDRFSAEMPDATLATLKIQPSEPRDSAVYFCASGSGTGLGGYTFGSGTRLTVV.

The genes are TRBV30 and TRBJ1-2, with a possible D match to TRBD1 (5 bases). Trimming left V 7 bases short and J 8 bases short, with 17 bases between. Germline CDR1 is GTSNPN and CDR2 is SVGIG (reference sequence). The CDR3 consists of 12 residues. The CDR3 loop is CAYTPGGRGYTF. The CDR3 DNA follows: TGTGCCTATACTCCCGGGGGGAGGGGCTACACCTTC.

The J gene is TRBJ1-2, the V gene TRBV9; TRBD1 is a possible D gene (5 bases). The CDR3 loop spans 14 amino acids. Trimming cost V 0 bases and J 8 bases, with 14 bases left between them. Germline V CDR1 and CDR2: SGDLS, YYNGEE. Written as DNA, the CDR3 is TGTGCCAGCAGCGTAGTCAGGGATGTGAGGGGCTACACCTTC. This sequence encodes CASSVVRDVRGYTF.

The CDR3 region has the DNA TGTGCCAGCAGCGTAGGCGCGGGGGCGGGAGGAAACACCATATATTTT. Amino acids: CASSVGAGAGGNTIYF. This chain uses TRBV9 with TRBJ1-3; tentatively, D is TRBD1 (6 bases). V was pared by 0 bases and J by 4 bases, with 14 bases between. This CDR3 contains 16 residues. Per germline, CDR1 SGDLS and CDR2 YYNGEE.